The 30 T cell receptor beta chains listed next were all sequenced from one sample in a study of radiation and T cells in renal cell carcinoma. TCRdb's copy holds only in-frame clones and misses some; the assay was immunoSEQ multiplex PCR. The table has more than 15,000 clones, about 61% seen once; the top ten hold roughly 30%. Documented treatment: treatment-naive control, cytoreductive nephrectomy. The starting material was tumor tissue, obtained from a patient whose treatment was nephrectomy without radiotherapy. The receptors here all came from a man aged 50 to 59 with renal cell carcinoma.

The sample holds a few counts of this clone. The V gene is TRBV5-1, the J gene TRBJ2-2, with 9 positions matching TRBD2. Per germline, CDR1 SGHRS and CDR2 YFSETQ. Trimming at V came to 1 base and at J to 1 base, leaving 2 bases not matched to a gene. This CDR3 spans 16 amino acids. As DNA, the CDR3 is TGCGCCAGCAGCTTGAATAGCGGGGGGAACACCGGGGAGCTGTTTTTT. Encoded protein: CASSLNSGGNTGELFF.

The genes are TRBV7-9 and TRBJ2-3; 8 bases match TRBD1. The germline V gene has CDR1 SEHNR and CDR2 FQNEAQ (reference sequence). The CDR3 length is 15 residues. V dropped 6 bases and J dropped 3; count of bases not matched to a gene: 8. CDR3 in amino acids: CASRSFRGRTDTQYF. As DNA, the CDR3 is TGTGCCAGCAGATCCTTCAGGGGGCGGACAGATACGCAGTATTTT.

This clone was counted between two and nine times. The CDR3 nucleotides are TGCGCCAGCAGCCTTGGACGGACGAACACTGAAGCTTTCTTT. It codes for CASSLGRTNTEAFF. This chain joins TRBV4-1 and TRBJ1-1; D is unresolved. CDR3 length: 14 amino acids. The V end lost 4 bases, the J end lost 1 base, and 10 bases lay between the germline ends. Germline assignment: CDR1 MGHRA and CDR2 YSYEKL.

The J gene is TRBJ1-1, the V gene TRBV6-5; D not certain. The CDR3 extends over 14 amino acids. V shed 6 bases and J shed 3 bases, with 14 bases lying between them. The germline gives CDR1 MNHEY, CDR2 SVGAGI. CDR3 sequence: CASSPMGGHTEAFF. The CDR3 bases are TGTGCCAGCAGCCCTATGGGAGGACACACTGAAGCTTTCTTT.

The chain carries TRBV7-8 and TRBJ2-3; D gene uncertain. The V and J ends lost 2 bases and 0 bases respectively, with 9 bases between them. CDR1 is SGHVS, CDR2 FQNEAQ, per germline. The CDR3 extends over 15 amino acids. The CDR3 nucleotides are TGTGCCAGCAGCTTAACCCACGGTAGCACAGATACGCAGTATTTT. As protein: CASSLTHGSTDTQYF.

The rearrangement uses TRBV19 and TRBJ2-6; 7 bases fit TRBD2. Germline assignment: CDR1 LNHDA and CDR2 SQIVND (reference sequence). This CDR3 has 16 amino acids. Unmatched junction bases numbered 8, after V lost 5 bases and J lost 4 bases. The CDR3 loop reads CASSAQLARGANVLTF. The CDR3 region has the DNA TGTGCCAGTAGTGCGCAACTAGCGCGAGGGGCCAACGTCCTGACTTTC.

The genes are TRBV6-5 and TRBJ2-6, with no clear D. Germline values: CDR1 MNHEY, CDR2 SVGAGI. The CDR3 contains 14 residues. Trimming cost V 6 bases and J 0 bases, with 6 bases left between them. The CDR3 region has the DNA TGTGCCAGCAGGATCCTCTCTGGGGCCAACGTCCTGACTTTC. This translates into CASRILSGANVLTF.

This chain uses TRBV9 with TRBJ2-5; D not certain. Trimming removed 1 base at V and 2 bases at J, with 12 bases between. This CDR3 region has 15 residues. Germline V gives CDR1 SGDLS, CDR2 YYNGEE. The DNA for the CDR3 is TGTGCCAGCAGCGTAAAGTTGGCAGAGCAAGAGACCCAGTACTTC. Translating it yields CASSVKLAEQETQYF.

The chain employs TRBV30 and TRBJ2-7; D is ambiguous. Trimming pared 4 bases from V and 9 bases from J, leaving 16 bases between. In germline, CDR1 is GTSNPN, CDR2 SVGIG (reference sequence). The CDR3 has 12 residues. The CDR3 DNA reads TGTGCCTGGACCCAGTCCTCTGGGTTGCAGTACTTC. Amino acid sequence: CAWTQSSGLQYF.

The CDR3 coding sequence is TGCGCCAGCAGCCCCTTGGAGGGAGCTAACTATGGCTACACCTTC. Its translation is CASSPLEGANYGYTF. This chain uses TRBV5-1 with TRBJ1-2; no firm D call. Trimming left V 4 bases short and J 0 bases short, with 13 bases between. The CDR3 covers 15 residues. Germline loops: CDR1 SGHRS, CDR2 YFSETQ.

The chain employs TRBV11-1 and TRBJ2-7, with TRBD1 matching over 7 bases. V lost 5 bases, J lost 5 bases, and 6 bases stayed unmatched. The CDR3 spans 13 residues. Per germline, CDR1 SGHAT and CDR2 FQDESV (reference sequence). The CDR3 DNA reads TGTGCCAGCAGCATCCCAGGGGGAAACGAGCAGTACTTC. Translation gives CASSIPGGNEQYF.

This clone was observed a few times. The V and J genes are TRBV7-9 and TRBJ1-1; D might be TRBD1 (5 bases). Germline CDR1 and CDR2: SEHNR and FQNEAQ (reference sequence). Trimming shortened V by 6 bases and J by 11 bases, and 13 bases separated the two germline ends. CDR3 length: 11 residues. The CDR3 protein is CASSYGGSAFF. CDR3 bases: TGTGCCAGCAGTTACGGGGGTTCGGCTTTCTTT.

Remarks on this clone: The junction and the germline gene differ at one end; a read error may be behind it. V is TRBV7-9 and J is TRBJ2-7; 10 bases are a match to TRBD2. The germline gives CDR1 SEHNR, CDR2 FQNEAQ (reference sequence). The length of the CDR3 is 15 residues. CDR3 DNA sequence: TGCGCCAGCGGGGTACTAGCGGGGACAATCCACGAGCAGTACTTC. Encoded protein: CASGVLAGTIHEQYF.

CDR3: CASSSPGLAGVVVHHEQFF. The CDR3 DNA sequence: TGTGCCAGCAGTTCGCCCGGACTAGCGGGAGTTGTGGTTCATCATGAGCAGTTCTTC. V usage is TRBV6-4 and J usage is TRBJ2-1, with 13 bases lining up with TRBD2. V dropped 5 bases and J dropped 8; count of bases not matched to a gene: 18. The CDR3 is made up of 19 amino acids. Germline CDR1 MRHNA, CDR2 SNTAGT.

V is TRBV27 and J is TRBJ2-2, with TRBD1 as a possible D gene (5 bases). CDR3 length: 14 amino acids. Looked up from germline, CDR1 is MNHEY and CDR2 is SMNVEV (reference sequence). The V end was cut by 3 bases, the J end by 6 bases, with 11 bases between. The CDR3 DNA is TGTGCCAGCAGTTTGACGGACACGGCCGGGGAGCTGTTTTTT. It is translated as CASSLTDTAGELFF.

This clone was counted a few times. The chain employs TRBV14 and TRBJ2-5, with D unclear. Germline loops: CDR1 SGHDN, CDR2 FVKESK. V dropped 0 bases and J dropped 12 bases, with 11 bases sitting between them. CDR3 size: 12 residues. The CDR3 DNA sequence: TGTGCCAGCAGCCAAGAAGCCGGGCGAAAGTACTTC. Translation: CASSQEAGRKYF. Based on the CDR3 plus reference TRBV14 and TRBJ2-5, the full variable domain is EAGVTQFPSHSVIEKGQTVTLRCDPISGHDNLYWYRRVMGKEIKFLLHFVKESKQDESGMPNNRFLAERTGGTYSTLKVQPAELEDSGVYFCASSQEAGRKYFGPGTRLLVL.

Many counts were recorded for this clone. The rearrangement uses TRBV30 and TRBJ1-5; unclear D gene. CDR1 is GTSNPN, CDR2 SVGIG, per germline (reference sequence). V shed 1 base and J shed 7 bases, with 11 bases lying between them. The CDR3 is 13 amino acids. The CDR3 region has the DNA TGTGCCTGGAGTGCTACTATAGAACAGCCCCAGCATTTT. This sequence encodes CAWSATIEQPQHF.

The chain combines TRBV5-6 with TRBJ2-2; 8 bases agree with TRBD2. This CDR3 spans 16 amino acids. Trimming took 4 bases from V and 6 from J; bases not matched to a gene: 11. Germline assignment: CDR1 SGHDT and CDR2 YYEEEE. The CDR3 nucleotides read TGTGCCAGCAGCCCCGTTTTTAGCGGGATGGCCGGGGAGCTGTTTTTT. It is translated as CASSPVFSGMAGELFF.

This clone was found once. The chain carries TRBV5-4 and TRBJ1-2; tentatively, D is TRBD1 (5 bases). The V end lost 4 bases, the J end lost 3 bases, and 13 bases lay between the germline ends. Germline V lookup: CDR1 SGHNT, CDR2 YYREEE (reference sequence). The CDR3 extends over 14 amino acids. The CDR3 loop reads CASSGTGTYYGYTF. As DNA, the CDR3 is TGTGCCAGCAGCGGTACCGGGACCTACTATGGCTACACCTTC.

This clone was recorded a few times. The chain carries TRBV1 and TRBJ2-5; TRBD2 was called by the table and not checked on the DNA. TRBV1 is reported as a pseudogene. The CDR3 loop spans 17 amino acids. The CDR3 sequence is CTSSPRGLAGGQETQYF. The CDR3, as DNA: TGCACCAGCAGCCCAAGAGGACTAGCGGGGGGCCAAGAGACCCAGTACTTC.

DNA for the CDR3: TGTGCCTGGAACCTACTAGTTGCTCGCACAGATACGCAGTATTTT. This gives the protein CAWNLLVARTDTQYF. The rearrangement joins TRBV30 to TRBJ2-3; maybe TRBD2 (5 bases). CDR1 is GTSNPN and CDR2 is SVGIG in the germline V gene (reference sequence). The CDR3 contains 15 residues. The V gene lost 4 bases and the J gene lost 1 base, with 15 bases spanning the gap.

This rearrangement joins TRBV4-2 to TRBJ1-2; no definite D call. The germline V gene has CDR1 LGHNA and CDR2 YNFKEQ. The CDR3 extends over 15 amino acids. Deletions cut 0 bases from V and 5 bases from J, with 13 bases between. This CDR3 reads CASSQDKNTNYGYTF. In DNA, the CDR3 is TGTGCCAGCAGCCAAGATAAGAACACGAATTATGGCTACACCTTC.

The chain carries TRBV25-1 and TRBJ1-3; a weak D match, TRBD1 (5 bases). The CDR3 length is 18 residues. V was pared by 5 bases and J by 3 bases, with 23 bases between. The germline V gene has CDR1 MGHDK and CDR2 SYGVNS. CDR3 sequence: CASSPNWHRRRDGNTIYF. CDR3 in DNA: TGTGCCAGCAGTCCAAACTGGCACAGGAGGCGGGATGGAAACACCATATATTTT.

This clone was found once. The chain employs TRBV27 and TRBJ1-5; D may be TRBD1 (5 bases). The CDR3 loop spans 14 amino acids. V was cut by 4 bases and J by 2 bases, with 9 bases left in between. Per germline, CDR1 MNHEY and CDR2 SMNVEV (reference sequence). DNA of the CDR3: TGTGCCAGCAGTTGGGGGTTTGGCAATCAGCCCCAGCATTTT. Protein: CASSWGFGNQPQHF.

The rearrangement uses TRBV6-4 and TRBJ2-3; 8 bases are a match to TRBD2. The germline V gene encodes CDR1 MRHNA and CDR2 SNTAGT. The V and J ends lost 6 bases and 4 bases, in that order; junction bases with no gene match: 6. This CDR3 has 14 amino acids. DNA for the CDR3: TGTGCCAGCAGCGCGGGACTAGACGCAGATACGCAGTATTTT. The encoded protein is CASSAGLDADTQYF.

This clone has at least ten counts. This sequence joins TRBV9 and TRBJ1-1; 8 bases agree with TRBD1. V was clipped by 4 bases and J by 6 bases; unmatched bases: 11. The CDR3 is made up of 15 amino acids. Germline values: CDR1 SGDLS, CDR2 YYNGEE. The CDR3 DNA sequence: TGTGCCAGCAGCCCTAACACAGGGGGTTTCTCTGAAGCTTTCTTT. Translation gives CASSPNTGGFSEAFF.

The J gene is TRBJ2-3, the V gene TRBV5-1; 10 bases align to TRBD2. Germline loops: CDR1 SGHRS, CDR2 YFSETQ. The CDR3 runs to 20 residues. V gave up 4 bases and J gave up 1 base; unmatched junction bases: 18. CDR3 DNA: TGCGCCAGCAGCCGAGGACCTCTTAGCGGGGGGCTACCCGGCACAGATACGCAGTATTTT. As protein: CASSRGPLSGGLPGTDTQYF.

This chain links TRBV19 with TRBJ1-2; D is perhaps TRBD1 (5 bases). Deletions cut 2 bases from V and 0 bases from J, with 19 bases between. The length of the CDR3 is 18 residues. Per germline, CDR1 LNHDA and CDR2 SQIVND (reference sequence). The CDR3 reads CASSITQGRHQANYGYTF. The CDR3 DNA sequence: TGTGCCAGTAGTATAACCCAGGGCCGGCACCAAGCTAACTATGGCTACACCTTC.

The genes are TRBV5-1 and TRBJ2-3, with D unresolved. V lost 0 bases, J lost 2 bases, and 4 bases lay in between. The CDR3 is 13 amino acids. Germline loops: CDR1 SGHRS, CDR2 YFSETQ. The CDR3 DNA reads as TGCGCCAGCAGCTTGGTAGTCACAGATACGCAGTATTTT. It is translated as CASSLVVTDTQYF.

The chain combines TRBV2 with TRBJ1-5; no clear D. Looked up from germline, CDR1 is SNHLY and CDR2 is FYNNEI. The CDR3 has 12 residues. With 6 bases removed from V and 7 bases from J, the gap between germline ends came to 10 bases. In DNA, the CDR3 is TGTGCCAGCAGCAAGGCCCTCCAGCCCCAGCATTTT. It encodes CASSKALQPQHF.